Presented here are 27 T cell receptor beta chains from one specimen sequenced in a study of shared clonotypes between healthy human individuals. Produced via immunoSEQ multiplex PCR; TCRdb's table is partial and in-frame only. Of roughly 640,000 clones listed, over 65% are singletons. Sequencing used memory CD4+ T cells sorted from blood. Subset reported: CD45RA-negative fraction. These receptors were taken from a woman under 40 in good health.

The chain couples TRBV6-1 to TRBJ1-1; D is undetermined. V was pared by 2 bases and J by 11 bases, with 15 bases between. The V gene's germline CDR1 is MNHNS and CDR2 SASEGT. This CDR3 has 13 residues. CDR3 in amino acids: CASSESRVGRAFF. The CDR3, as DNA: TGTGCCAGCAGTGAATCTAGGGTTGGTCGTGCTTTCTTT.

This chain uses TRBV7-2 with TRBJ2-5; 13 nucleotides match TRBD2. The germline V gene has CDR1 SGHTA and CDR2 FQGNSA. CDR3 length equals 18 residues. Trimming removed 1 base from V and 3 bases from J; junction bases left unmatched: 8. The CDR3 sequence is CASSLGVLLAGGKETQYF. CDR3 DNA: TGTGCCAGCAGCTTAGGGGTTTTACTAGCGGGAGGGAAAGAGACCCAGTACTTC.

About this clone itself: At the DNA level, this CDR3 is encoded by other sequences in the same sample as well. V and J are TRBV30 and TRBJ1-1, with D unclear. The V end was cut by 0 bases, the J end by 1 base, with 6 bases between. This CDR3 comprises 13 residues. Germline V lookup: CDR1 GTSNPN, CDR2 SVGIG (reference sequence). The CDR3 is CAWSVQENTEAFF. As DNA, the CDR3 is TGTGCCTGGAGTGTACAAGAGAACACTGAAGCTTTCTTT. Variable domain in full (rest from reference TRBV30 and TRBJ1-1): SQTIHQWPATLVQPVGSPLSLECTVEGTSNPNLYWYRQAAGRGLQLLFYSVGIGQISSEVPQNLSASRPQDRQFILSSKKLLLSDSGFYLCAWSVQENTEAFFGQGTRLTVV.

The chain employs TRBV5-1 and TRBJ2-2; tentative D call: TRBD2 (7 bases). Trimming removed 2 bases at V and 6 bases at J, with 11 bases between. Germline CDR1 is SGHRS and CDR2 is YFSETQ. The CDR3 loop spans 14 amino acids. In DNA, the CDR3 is TGCGCCAGCAGCTTAACAGGGAGGGCCGGGGAGCTGTTTTTT. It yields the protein CASSLTGRAGELFF. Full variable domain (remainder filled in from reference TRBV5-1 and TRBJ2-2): KAGVTQTPRYLIKTRGQQVTLSCSPISGHRSVSWYQQTPGQGLQFLFEYFSETQRNKGNFPGRFSGRQFSNSRSEMNVSTLELGDSALYLCASSLTGRAGELFFGEGSRLTVL.

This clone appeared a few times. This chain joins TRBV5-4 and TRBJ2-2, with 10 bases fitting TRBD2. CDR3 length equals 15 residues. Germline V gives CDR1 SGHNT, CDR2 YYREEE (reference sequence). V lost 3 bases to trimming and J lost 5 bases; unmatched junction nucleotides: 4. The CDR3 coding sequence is TGTGCCAGCAGCTCAGCGGGAGGGGTTACCGGGGAGCTGTTTTTT. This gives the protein CASSSAGGVTGELFF.

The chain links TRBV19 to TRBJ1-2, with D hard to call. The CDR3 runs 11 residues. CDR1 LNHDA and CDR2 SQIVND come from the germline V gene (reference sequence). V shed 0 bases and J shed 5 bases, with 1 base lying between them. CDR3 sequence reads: CASSIEYGYTF. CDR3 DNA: TGTGCCAGTAGTATAGAATATGGCTACACCTTC.

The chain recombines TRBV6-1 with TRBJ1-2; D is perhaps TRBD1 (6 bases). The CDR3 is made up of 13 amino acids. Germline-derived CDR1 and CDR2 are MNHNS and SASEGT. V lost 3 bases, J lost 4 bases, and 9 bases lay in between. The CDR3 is CASSEGTIYGYTF. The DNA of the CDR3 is TGTGCCAGCAGTGAGGGGACAATCTATGGCTACACCTTC.

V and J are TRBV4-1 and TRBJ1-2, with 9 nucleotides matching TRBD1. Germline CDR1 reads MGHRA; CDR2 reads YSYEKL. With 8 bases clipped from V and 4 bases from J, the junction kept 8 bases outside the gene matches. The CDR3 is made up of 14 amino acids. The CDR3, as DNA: TGCGCCAGCTCACCTACAGGGGGCGCCTATGGCTACACCTTC. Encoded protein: CASSPTGGAYGYTF.

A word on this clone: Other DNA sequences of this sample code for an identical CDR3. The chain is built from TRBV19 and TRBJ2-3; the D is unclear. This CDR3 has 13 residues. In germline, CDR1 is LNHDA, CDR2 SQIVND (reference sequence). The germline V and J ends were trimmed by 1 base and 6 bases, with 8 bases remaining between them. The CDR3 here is CASSIAATDTQYF. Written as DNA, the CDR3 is TGTGCCAGTAGTATAGCGGCAACGGATACGCAGTATTTT.

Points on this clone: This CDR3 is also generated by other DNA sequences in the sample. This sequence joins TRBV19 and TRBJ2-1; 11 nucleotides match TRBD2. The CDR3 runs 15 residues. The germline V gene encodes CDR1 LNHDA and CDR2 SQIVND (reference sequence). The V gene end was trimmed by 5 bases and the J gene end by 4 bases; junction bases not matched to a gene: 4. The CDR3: CASSSGTSGYNEQFF. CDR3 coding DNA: TGTGCCAGTAGTTCCGGGACTAGCGGTTACAATGAGCAGTTCTTC.

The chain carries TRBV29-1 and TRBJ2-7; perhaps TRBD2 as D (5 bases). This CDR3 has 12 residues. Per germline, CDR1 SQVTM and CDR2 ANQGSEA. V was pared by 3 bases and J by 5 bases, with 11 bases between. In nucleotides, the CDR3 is TGCAGCGTTGAGTTCGGGATGGACGAGCAGTACTTC. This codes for CSVEFGMDEQYF.

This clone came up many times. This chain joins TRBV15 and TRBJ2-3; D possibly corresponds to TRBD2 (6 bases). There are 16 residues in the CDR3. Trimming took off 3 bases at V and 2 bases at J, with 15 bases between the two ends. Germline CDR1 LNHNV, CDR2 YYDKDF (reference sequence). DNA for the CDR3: TGTGCCACCAGCAGGACCGGGACTCCTTTCACAGATACGCAGTATTTT. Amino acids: CATSRTGTPFTDTQYF.

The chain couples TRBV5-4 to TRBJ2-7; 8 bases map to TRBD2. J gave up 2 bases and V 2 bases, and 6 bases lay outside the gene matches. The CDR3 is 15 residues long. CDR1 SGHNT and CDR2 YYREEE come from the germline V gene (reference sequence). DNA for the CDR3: TGTGCCAGCAGCTTAAATAGCGGGACCGCCTACGAGCAGTACTTC. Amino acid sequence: CASSLNSGTAYEQYF.

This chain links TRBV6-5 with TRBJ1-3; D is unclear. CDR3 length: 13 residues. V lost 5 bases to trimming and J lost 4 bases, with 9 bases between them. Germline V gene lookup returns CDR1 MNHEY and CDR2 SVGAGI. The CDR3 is CASSSGTGNTIYF. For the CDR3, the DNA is TGTGCCAGCAGTAGCGGCACGGGAAACACCATATATTTT.

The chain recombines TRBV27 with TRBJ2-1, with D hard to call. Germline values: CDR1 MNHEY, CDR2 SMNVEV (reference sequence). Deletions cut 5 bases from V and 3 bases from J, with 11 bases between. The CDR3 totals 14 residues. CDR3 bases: TGTGCCAGCAGTCCCTCGACAAACTACAATGAGCAGTTCTTC. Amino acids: CASSPSTNYNEQFF.

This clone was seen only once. CDR3 in amino acids: CASSFERSTGELFF. For the CDR3, the DNA is TGCGCCAGCAGCTTCGAGCGTTCCACCGGGGAGCTGTTTTTT. The chain uses TRBV5-1 and TRBJ2-2, with D hard to call. The V end lost 2 bases, the J end lost 4 bases, and 9 bases lay between the germline ends. The CDR3 length is 14 residues. Germline V lookup: CDR1 SGHRS, CDR2 YFSETQ.

CDR3 protein: CSVGPGTDTDTQYF. CDR3 nucleotides: TGCAGCGTGGGCCCCGGGACAGACACAGATACGCAGTATTTT. This rearrangement joins TRBV29-1 to TRBJ2-3; 7 bases are shared with TRBD1. After removal of 6 bases from V and 2 bases from J, the junction contained 8 bases not matched to a gene. Germline CDR1 reads SQVTM; CDR2 reads ANQGSEA. CDR3 length: 14 residues.

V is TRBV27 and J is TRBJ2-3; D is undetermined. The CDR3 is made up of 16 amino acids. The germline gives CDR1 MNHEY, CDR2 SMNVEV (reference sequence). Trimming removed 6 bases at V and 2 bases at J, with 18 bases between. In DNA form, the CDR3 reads TGTGCCAGCAGGAAAGCCGGCGCCTCAGACACAGATACGCAGTATTTT. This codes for CASRKAGASDTDTQYF.

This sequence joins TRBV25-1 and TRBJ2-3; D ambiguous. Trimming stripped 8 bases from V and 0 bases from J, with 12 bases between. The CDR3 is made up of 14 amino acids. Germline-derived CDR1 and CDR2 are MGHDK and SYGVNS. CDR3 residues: CASSGGPSTDTQYF. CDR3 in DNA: TGTGCCAGCTCTGGTGGGCCCAGCACAGATACGCAGTATTTT. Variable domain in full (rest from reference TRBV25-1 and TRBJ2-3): EADIYQTPRYLVIGTGKKITLECSQTMGHDKMYWYQQDPGMELHLIHYSYGVNSTEKGDLSSESTVSRIRTEHFPLTLESARPSHTSQYLCASSGGPSTDTQYFGPGTRLTVL.

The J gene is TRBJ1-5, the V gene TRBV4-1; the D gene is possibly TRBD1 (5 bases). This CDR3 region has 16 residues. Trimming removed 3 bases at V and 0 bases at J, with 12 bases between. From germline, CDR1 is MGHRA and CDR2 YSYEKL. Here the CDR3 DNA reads TGCGCCAGCAGCCAGGGGGTCGGGGCTAGCAATCAGCCCCAGCATTTT. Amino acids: CASSQGVGASNQPQHF.

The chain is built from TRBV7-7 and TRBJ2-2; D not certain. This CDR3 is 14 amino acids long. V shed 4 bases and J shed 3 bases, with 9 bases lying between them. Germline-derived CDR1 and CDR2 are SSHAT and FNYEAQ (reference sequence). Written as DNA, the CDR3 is TGTGCCAGCAGCTCGGACGGGTACACCGGGGAGCTGTTTTTT. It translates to CASSSDGYTGELFF.

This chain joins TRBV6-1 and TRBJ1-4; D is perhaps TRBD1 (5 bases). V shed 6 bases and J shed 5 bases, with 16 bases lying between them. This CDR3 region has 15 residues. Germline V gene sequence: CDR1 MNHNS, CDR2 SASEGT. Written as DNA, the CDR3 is TGTGCCAGCAGGCCTCGGGGCGCGGGAAATGAAAAACTGTTTTTT. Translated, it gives CASRPRGAGNEKLFF.

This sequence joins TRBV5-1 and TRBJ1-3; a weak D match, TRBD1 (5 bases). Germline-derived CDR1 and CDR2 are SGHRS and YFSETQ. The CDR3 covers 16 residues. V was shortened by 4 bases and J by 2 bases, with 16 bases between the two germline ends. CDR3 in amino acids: CASSPQTDLPGNTIYF. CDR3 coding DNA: TGCGCCAGCAGCCCCCAGACAGACCTCCCTGGAAACACCATATATTTT. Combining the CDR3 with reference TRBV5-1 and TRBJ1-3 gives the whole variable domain KAGVTQTPRYLIKTRGQQVTLSCSPISGHRSVSWYQQTPGQGLQFLFEYFSETQRNKGNFPGRFSGRQFSNSRSEMNVSTLELGDSALYLCASSPQTDLPGNTIYFGEGSWLTVV.

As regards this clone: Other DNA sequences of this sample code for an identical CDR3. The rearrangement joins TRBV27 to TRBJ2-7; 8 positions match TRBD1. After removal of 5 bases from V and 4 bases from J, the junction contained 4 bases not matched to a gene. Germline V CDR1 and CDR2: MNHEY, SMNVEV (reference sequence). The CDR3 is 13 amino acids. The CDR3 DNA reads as TGTGCCAGCAGTCGGACAGGGCGATACGAGCAGTACTTC. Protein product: CASSRTGRYEQYF.

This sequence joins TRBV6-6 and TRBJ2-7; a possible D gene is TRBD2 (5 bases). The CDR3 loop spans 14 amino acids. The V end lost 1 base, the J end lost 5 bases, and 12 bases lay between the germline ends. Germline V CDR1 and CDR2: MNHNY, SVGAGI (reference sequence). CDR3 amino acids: CASSYLASTHEQYF. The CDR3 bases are TGTGCCAGCAGTTACTTGGCTAGCACCCACGAGCAGTACTTC.

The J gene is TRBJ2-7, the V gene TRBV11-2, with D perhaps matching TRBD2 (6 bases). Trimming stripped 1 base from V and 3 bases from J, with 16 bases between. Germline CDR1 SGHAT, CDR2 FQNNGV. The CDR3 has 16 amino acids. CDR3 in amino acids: CASSLGGVSGVYEQYF. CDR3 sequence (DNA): TGTGCCAGCAGCTTAGGCGGAGTTTCGGGGGTCTACGAGCAGTACTTC.

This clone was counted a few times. This CDR3 reads CASSQGTLTGGGHQPQHF. CDR3 DNA: TGCGCCAGCAGCCAGGGGACTCTCACAGGGGGAGGGCATCAGCCCCAGCATTTT. This chain links TRBV4-1 with TRBJ1-5; 8 bases line up with TRBD1. V shed 3 bases, J shed 5 bases, and the junction held 15 bases outside the gene matches. Per germline, CDR1 MGHRA and CDR2 YSYEKL. The CDR3 is 18 amino acids.